The text below deals with one TCR beta chain. Its antigen remains unknown. V lost 4 bases to trimming and J lost 0 bases; unmatched junction nucleotides: 8. The length of the CDR3 is 16 residues. Germline V gives CDR1 SQVTM, CDR2 ANQGSEA. Patients aged 18 to 65 had newly diagnosed hyperthyroidism lasting under 2 months. Lactation, pregnancy, other autoimmune disease or uncontrolled infection excluded patients. Diagnosing involved the use of clinical symptoms, serum thyroxine and TRAb, thyroid ultrasound and orbital computed tomography. The sample is drawn from a study of T cells in Graves' hyperthyroidism and ophthalmopathy. Study-wide results and caveats: In blood, most of the thyroid clonotypes expanded above 0.001 were also present.

The TCR beta CDR3 regions underwent amplification using RNA transcripts as the source. HTBI primers were employed in a first-round RT-PCR of the TCR CDR3. TCRdb re-derived calls from the multiplex PCR reads in MiXCR, one entry per CDR3 protein. In the table there are nearly 600,000 distinct CDR3 sequences, over 11% of which are singletons. Sequenced material: blood. This chain connects TRBV29-1 to TRBJ1-5; 8 nucleotides agree with TRBD1. The receptor was isolated from a woman aged 25-40 years with Graves' hyperthyroidism that later progressed to Graves' ophthalmopathy. CDR3 sequence reads: CSVASTTGVSNQPQHF. The DNA for the CDR3 is TGCAGCGTTGCATCCACGACAGGGGTTAGCAATCAGCCCCAGCATTTT.